The sequence of this TCR beta chain was determined in a study of blood T cell repertoires in COVID-19. Study information: COVID-19 samples from acute and convalescent phases originated in the United States, Italy and Spain.

Under the authors' procedure: From reference gene primer amplification, estimates of nucleated cell counts were derived. The table came from immunoSEQ multiplex PCR; TCRdb's copy has only in-frame clones and leaves some out. V, J and clone size reflect that table, while D and trimming were determined from the DNA. Of about 380,000 clones listed, 85% are singletons. The CDR3 sequence is 14 residues long. V was shortened by 5 bases and J by 3 bases, with 11 bases between the two germline ends. Germline V gene data show CDR1 as SGHAT and CDR2 as FQNNGV. The sequence derives from a woman aged 18-29 years with acute or convalescent COVID-19. Sequencing was carried out using peripheral blood. The genes are TRBV11-2 and TRBJ1-5; D is possibly TRBD1 (6 bases). CDR3 DNA: TGTGCCAGCAGCCGGGGGGGCCTCAATCAGCCCCAGCATTTT. As protein: CASSRGGLNQPQHF.